The entry that follows covers one T cell receptor (beta chain) sequence. What it binds is not known. The CDR3 contains 16 residues. Between the trimmed V and J ends, which lost 1 base and 0 bases, there was a span of 12 bases. Per germline, CDR1 LNHNV and CDR2 YYDKDF (reference sequence). PCR primers comprised 60 Vbeta and 13 Jbeta primers. Some clones are missing from TCRdb's copy, which holds only in-frame ones; the method was immunoSEQ multiplex PCR. The sample carries 150,000 or so clones, 70% recorded once. The sample originates from a study of cytomegalovirus exposure and HLA in healthy donors. General observations from the study: Later on, analysis showed that most CMV-associated TCR beta chains appeared to be HLA-restricted. Rare sequences made up most TCRs, while some public TCRs were found in many donors.

The sequence derives from a woman aged 55-69 years in good health and CMV-seropositive. This sequence joins TRBV15 and TRBJ1-1; D not certain. The sample comprised PBMCs. Here the CDR3 reads CATSRGMHTVNTEAFF. CDR3 sequence (DNA): TGTGCCACCAGCAGAGGAATGCACACAGTGAACACTGAAGCTTTCTTT.